A selection of T cell receptor beta chains follows, all from one sample in a study of neurological immune-mediated disorders. In TCRdb, the 5' RACE reads were re-called with MiXCR into one record per CDR3 protein. The sample lists more than 75,000 distinct CDR3 sequences; around 3.5% were seen once. Source material: PBMCs. The receptor source for this set is a woman in her 50s with multiple sclerosis. Both conserved end residues are part of each CDR3. Each record gives: V gene, CDR3 length, D gene, clone size, J gene, CDR3 protein, CDR3 DNA. D genes are given only for firm matches. The size entry gives how often the clone was seen (once, few, many) or a class if it is expanded.

V gene: TRBV19; CDR3 length: 16; D gene: .; clone size: many; J gene: TRBJ2-1; CDR3 protein: CASSIDRRATYNEQFF; CDR3 DNA: TGTGCCAGTAGTATAGATCGCAGGGCCACCTACAATGAGCAGTTCTTC
V gene: TRBV6-6; CDR3 length: 13; D gene: TRBD1; clone size: many; J gene: TRBJ1-1; CDR3 protein: CASAGGMNTEAFF; CDR3 DNA: TGTGCCAGCGCAGGGGGCATGAACACTGAAGCTTTCTTT
V gene: TRBV15; CDR3 length: 13; D gene: .; clone size: many; J gene: TRBJ1-1; CDR3 protein: CATSRGISPEAFF; CDR3 DNA: TGTGCCACCAGCAGAGGAATCTCACCTGAAGCTTTCTTT
V gene: TRBV20-1; CDR3 length: 8; D gene: .; clone size: many; J gene: TRBJ2-3; CDR3 protein: CSASPQYF; CDR3 DNA: TGCAGTGCTAGCCCGCAGTATTTT
V gene: TRBV20-1; CDR3 length: 14; D gene: .; clone size: many; J gene: TRBJ1-5; CDR3 protein: CSAVLTVSNQPQHF; CDR3 DNA: TGCAGTGCTGTACTGACAGTCTCCAATCAGCCCCAGCATTTT
V gene: TRBV5-1; CDR3 length: 16; D gene: TRBD1; clone size: few; J gene: TRBJ2-4; CDR3 protein: CASSLGTGETKKIQYF; CDR3 DNA: TGCGCCAGCAGCTTGGGGACAGGGGAGACCAAAAAAATTCAGTACTTT
V gene: TRBV7-7; CDR3 length: 13; D gene: .; clone size: many; J gene: TRBJ2-5; CDR3 protein: CASRGGGDSRQYF; CDR3 DNA: TGTGCTAGCCGGGGCGGGGGCGACTCGAGGCAGTACTTC
V gene: TRBV29-1; CDR3 length: 13; D gene: .; clone size: many; J gene: TRBJ1-2; CDR3 protein: CSVEDRRDYGYTF; CDR3 DNA: TGCAGCGTTGAAGACCGCAGAGATTATGGCTACACCTTC
V gene: TRBV12-3/TRBV12-4; CDR3 length: 14; D gene: .; clone size: many; J gene: TRBJ1-5; CDR3 protein: CASSLANRDQPQHF; CDR3 DNA: TGTGCCAGCAGTTTAGCGAACAGGGATCAGCCCCAGCATTTT
V gene: TRBV5-1; CDR3 length: 14; D gene: .; clone size: few; J gene: TRBJ2-3; CDR3 protein: CASSLGVTTDTQYF; CDR3 DNA: TGCGCCAGCAGCTTGGGGGTTACCACAGATACGCAGTATTTT
V gene: TRBV5-1; CDR3 length: 15; D gene: TRBD2; clone size: many; J gene: TRBJ2-3; CDR3 protein: CASSLASGGPDTQYF; CDR3 DNA: TGCGCCAGCAGCTTGGCTAGCGGGGGGCCAGATACGCAGTATTTT
V gene: TRBV29-1; CDR3 length: 13; D gene: TRBD1; clone size: many; J gene: TRBJ1-2; CDR3 protein: CSVVPTGNYGYTF; CDR3 DNA: TGCAGCGTTGTCCCGACAGGGAACTATGGCTACACCTTC
V gene: TRBV29-1; CDR3 length: 19; D gene: .; clone size: many; J gene: TRBJ1-3; CDR3 protein: CSAGDPDRYGSPSGNTIYF; CDR3 DNA: TGCAGCGCTGGGGATCCTGACAGGTATGGAAGTCCGAGTGGAAACACCATATATTTT
V gene: TRBV9; CDR3 length: 16; D gene: TRBD1; clone size: many; J gene: TRBJ2-7; CDR3 protein: CASSVSGTGGSYEQYF; CDR3 DNA: TGTGCCAGCAGCGTAAGTGGGACAGGGGGATCCTACGAGCAGTACTTC
V gene: TRBV7-3; CDR3 length: 14; D gene: .; clone size: many; J gene: TRBJ1-1; CDR3 protein: CASRQQRSNTEAFF; CDR3 DNA: TGTGCCAGCAGACAACAGCGCTCGAACACTGAAGCTTTCTTT
V gene: TRBV7-6; CDR3 length: 15; D gene: .; clone size: many; J gene: TRBJ2-1; CDR3 protein: CASSLRGAPVNEQFF; CDR3 DNA: TGTGCCAGCAGCTTACGGGGTGCTCCGGTCAATGAGCAGTTCTTC
V gene: TRBV20-1; CDR3 length: 15; D gene: .; clone size: many; J gene: TRBJ2-3; CDR3 protein: CSARDWGDPTDTQYF; CDR3 DNA: TGCAGTGCTAGAGATTGGGGGGATCCAACAGATACGCAGTATTTT
V gene: TRBV7-2; CDR3 length: 13; D gene: .; clone size: many; J gene: TRBJ2-3; CDR3 protein: CASSPGFTDTQYF; CDR3 DNA: TGTGCCAGCAGCCCGGGGTTCACAGATACGCAGTATTTT
V gene: TRBV3-1; CDR3 length: 15; D gene: TRBD2; clone size: many; J gene: TRBJ2-3; CDR3 protein: CASSRRLAGADTQYF; CDR3 DNA: TGTGCCAGCAGCCGAAGGCTAGCGGGCGCAGATACGCAGTATTTT
V gene: TRBV9; CDR3 length: 16; D gene: TRBD2; clone size: many; J gene: TRBJ2-3; CDR3 protein: CASSLGGSIGADTQYF; CDR3 DNA: TGTGCCAGCAGCCTCGGGGGGTCTATCGGGGCAGATACGCAGTATTTT
V gene: TRBV20-1; CDR3 length: 14; D gene: .; clone size: many; J gene: TRBJ2-4; CDR3 protein: CSASFTVAKNIQYF; CDR3 DNA: TGCAGTGCGTCGTTTACAGTAGCCAAAAACATTCAGTACTTC
V gene: TRBV14; CDR3 length: 18; D gene: TRBD2; clone size: many; J gene: TRBJ2-1; CDR3 protein: CASSQVASGTSSYNEQFF; CDR3 DNA: TGTGCCAGCAGCCAAGTAGCTAGCGGGACCAGCTCCTACAATGAGCAGTTCTTC
V gene: TRBV12-3/TRBV12-4; CDR3 length: 15; D gene: TRBD2; clone size: many; J gene: TRBJ2-1; CDR3 protein: CASSHWTSGGPEQFF; CDR3 DNA: TGTGCCAGCAGTCATTGGACTAGCGGGGGGCCAGAGCAGTTCTTC
V gene: TRBV12-3/TRBV12-4; CDR3 length: 15; D gene: TRBD1; clone size: many; J gene: TRBJ1-2; CDR3 protein: CASRRTGFGVYGYTF; CDR3 DNA: TGTGCCAGCAGAAGGACAGGGTTTGGGGTCTATGGCTACACCTTC
V gene: TRBV3-1; CDR3 length: 15; D gene: TRBD2; clone size: many; J gene: TRBJ2-3; CDR3 protein: CASSPSGLVADTQYF; CDR3 DNA: TGTGCCAGCAGCCCGTCGGGACTAGTGGCAGATACGCAGTATTTT
V gene: TRBV20-1; CDR3 length: 11; D gene: TRBD1; clone size: many; J gene: TRBJ1-5; CDR3 protein: CSAKQGKGQHF; CDR3 DNA: TGCAGTGCCAAACAGGGGAAGGGCCAGCATTTT
V gene: TRBV11-3; CDR3 length: 12; D gene: .; clone size: once; J gene: TRBJ2-2; CDR3 protein: CASSFNTWELFF; CDR3 DNA: TGTGCCAGCAGCTTCAACACCTGGGAGCTGTTTTTT
V gene: TRBV5-1; CDR3 length: 17; D gene: TRBD1; clone size: many; J gene: TRBJ2-7; CDR3 protein: CASTWGGTGGDIHEQYF; CDR3 DNA: TGCGCCAGCACCTGGGGGGGGACAGGGGGCGATATCCACGAGCAGTACTTC
V gene: TRBV3-1; CDR3 length: 16; D gene: TRBD1; clone size: many; J gene: TRBJ2-5; CDR3 protein: CASSQGTPGQQETQYF; CDR3 DNA: TGTGCCAGCAGCCAAGGTACCCCGGGACAGCAAGAGACCCAGTACTTC
V gene: TRBV10-2; CDR3 length: 13; D gene: TRBD1; clone size: many; J gene: TRBJ2-7; CDR3 protein: CASKRQGRTEQYF; CDR3 DNA: TGCGCCAGCAAACGACAGGGAAGGACCGAGCAGTACTTC
V gene: TRBV7-2; CDR3 length: 13; D gene: .; clone size: many; J gene: TRBJ1-2; CDR3 protein: CASRLVGQYGYTF; CDR3 DNA: TGTGCCAGCAGATTAGTTGGTCAGTATGGCTACACCTTC
V gene: TRBV25-1; CDR3 length: 16; D gene: .; clone size: many; J gene: TRBJ2-3; CDR3 protein: CASSEYYGDSTDTQYF; CDR3 DNA: TGTGCCAGCAGTGAATACTACGGGGACAGCACAGATACGCAGTATTTT
V gene: TRBV20-1; CDR3 length: 12; D gene: .; clone size: many; J gene: TRBJ2-5; CDR3 protein: CSARTPRETQYF; CDR3 DNA: TGCAGTGCTAGAACTCCTAGGGAGACCCAGTACTTC
V gene: TRBV4-1; CDR3 length: 13; D gene: .; clone size: many; J gene: TRBJ2-1; CDR3 protein: CASSQDLPQEQFF; CDR3 DNA: TGCGCCAGCAGCCAAGATTTACCCCAAGAGCAGTTCTTC
V gene: TRBV20-1; CDR3 length: 14; D gene: .; clone size: many; J gene: TRBJ2-4; CDR3 protein: CSAMTGLAKNIQYF; CDR3 DNA: TGCAGTGCAATGACAGGCCTAGCCAAAAACATTCAGTACTTC
V gene: TRBV13; CDR3 length: 17; D gene: .; clone size: many; J gene: TRBJ1-1; CDR3 protein: CASSFGDGLAVNTEAFF; CDR3 DNA: TGTGCCAGCAGCTTTGGGGACGGATTAGCTGTGAATACTGAAGCTTTCTTT
V gene: TRBV12-3/TRBV12-4; CDR3 length: 15; D gene: TRBD2; clone size: many; J gene: TRBJ2-2; CDR3 protein: CASSPGLALTGELFF; CDR3 DNA: TGTGCCAGCAGTCCGGGACTAGCTTTGACCGGGGAGCTGTTTTTT
V gene: TRBV4-2; CDR3 length: 14; D gene: .; clone size: many; J gene: TRBJ2-7; CDR3 protein: CASSQGGQTYEQYF; CDR3 DNA: TGTGCCAGCAGCCAAGGGGGACAAACCTACGAGCAGTACTTC
V gene: TRBV20-1; CDR3 length: 14; D gene: .; clone size: many; J gene: TRBJ1-2; CDR3 protein: CSAREYLGWNGYTF; CDR3 DNA: TGCAGTGCTAGAGAGTACCTGGGTTGGAACGGCTACACCTTC
V gene: TRBV29-1; CDR3 length: 14; D gene: .; clone size: many; J gene: TRBJ2-3; CDR3 protein: CSTRPWTGTDTQYF; CDR3 DNA: TGCAGCACCCGACCCTGGACAGGCACAGATACGCAGTATTTT
V gene: TRBV11-2; CDR3 length: 18; D gene: .; clone size: many; J gene: TRBJ2-1; CDR3 protein: CASSPSVSVGGWRNEQFF; CDR3 DNA: TGTGCCAGCAGCCCGAGTGTTAGTGTCGGGGGCTGGCGCAATGAGCAGTTCTTC
V gene: TRBV19; CDR3 length: 15; D gene: .; clone size: many; J gene: TRBJ2-6; CDR3 protein: CASSPWVSGANVLTF; CDR3 DNA: TGTGCCAGTAGTCCGTGGGTCTCTGGGGCCAACGTCCTGACTTTC
V gene: TRBV20-1; CDR3 length: 13; D gene: .; clone size: many; J gene: TRBJ2-7; CDR3 protein: CSAISVERGEQYF; CDR3 DNA: TGCAGTGCCATAAGTGTGGAAAGAGGGGAGCAGTACTTC
V gene: TRBV7-9; CDR3 length: 12; D gene: TRBD1; clone size: many; J gene: TRBJ2-7; CDR3 protein: CASSPRQGEQYF; CDR3 DNA: TGTGCCAGCAGCCCCCGACAGGGCGAGCAGTACTTC
V gene: TRBV5-1; CDR3 length: 14; D gene: .; clone size: many; J gene: TRBJ1-4; CDR3 protein: CASSLSSIEEKLFF; CDR3 DNA: TGCGCCAGCAGCTTGTCGAGCATCGAGGAAAAACTGTTTTTT
V gene: TRBV5-6; CDR3 length: 15; D gene: TRBD2; clone size: many; J gene: TRBJ2-1; CDR3 protein: CASRPRLAGYNEQFF; CDR3 DNA: TGTGCCAGCAGGCCCAGACTAGCGGGCTACAATGAGCAGTTCTTC
V gene: TRBV20-1; CDR3 length: 15; D gene: .; clone size: many; J gene: TRBJ1-3; CDR3 protein: CSAGGDTYSGNTIYF; CDR3 DNA: TGCAGTGCGGGGGGGGACACTTACTCTGGAAACACCATATATTTT
V gene: TRBV5-6; CDR3 length: 14; D gene: TRBD1; clone size: many; J gene: TRBJ1-2; CDR3 protein: CASSSGQANYGYTF; CDR3 DNA: TGTGCCAGCAGCTCAGGACAGGCGAACTATGGCTACACCTTC
V gene: TRBV6-2/TRBV6-3; CDR3 length: 14; D gene: .; clone size: many; J gene: TRBJ1-1; CDR3 protein: CASSYPDAYTEAFF; CDR3 DNA: TGTGCCAGCAGTTATCCGGACGCCTACACTGAAGCTTTCTTT